This record covers a single TCR beta chain. Its matching antigen is unknown. This record belongs to a study of cytomegalovirus exposure and HLA in healthy donors. Study observations and caveats: It was reported in a later analysis that an Asian-associated ancestry cluster showed fewer N-insertions than the 666-donor mean. Rare TCR sequences predominated, though certain public TCRs were found in many donors.

In germline, CDR1 is PRHDT, CDR2 FYEKMQ (reference sequence). This CDR3 comprises 13 residues. V dropped 4 bases and J dropped 2 bases, with 8 bases sitting between them. The study ran its PCR with 60 Vbeta and 13 Jbeta primers. Clones were read by immunoSEQ multiplex PCR, and TCRdb kept only the in-frame ones, dropping some. Of about 240,000 clones detected, 82% appear once; the ten largest clones hold 4.5% to 6%. The TCR comes from a woman in her 40s in good health and CMV-seropositive. The sequenced sample consisted of PBMCs. The chain links TRBV13 to TRBJ1-1; D ambiguous. The CDR3 sequence: CASSYTANTEAFF. The CDR3 DNA follows: TGTGCCAGCAGCTATACAGCTAACACTGAAGCTTTCTTT.